This is a list of T cell receptor beta chains from one sample in a study of blood T cells in healthy people across ages. In TCRdb, the 5' RACE reads were re-called with MiXCR into one record per CDR3 protein. The sample consists of 1.8 million or so distinct CDR3 sequences, 39% of them appearing once. The specimen sequenced was blood. The receptors derive from a human donor in good health. Both conserved end residues are part of each CDR3. The order of the fields is clone size, J gene, D gene, V gene, CDR3 DNA, CDR3 protein. D genes are given only for firm matches. The size entry is marked missing in some rows and otherwise reads once, few, many or a size class.

NA | TRBJ2-1 | TRBD2 | TRBV5-1 | TGCGCCAGCAGCTTGTTCCTAGCGGGGGTAAATGAGCAGTTCTTC | CASSLFLAGVNEQFF
NA | TRBJ1-2 | TRBD1 | TRBV12-5 | TGTGCTAGTGGTTTGGGAACAGGGGCGAGACATGGCTACACCTTC | CASGLGTGARHGYTF
NA | TRBJ2-3 | TRBD1 | TRBV12-3/TRBV12-4 | TGTGCCAGCAGTAGAACAGGGGGGCCAGTGGATACGGAGTATTTT | CASSRTGGPVDTEYF
few | TRBJ2-5 | NA | TRBV5-6 | TGTGCCAGCAGCTTTGTAACTTTAGGGACCCAGTACTTC | CASSFVTLGTQYF
NA | TRBJ2-2 | TRBD1 | TRBV6-5 | TGTGCCAGCAGTTACACTATAACAGGGGGGAACACCGGGGAGCTGTTTTTT | CASSYTITGGNTGELFF
NA | TRBJ2-7 | NA | TRBV20-1 | TGCAGTTCAGGGCGGACTGAGCAGTACTTC | CSSGRTEQYF
NA | TRBJ2-5 | TRBD1 | TRBV5-5 | TGTGCCAGCAGCTTGACAGGGGGCGGGTGGGAGACCCAGTACTTC | CASSLTGGGWETQYF
NA | TRBJ2-7 | NA | TRBV12-3/TRBV12-4 | TGTGCCAGCAGTTTAAGGCAGGGGATAATCACCTACGAGCAGTACTTC | CASSLRQGIITYEQYF
NA | TRBJ2-3 | TRBD1 | TRBV27 | TGTGCCAGCAGTTTAAAATCGACAGGGGGAGGCACAGATACGCAGTATTTT | CASSLKSTGGGTDTQYF
NA | TRBJ2-5 | TRBD2 | TRBV7-2 | TGTGCCAGCAGCAGGACTAGCGGGGGGCTCCGCCAAGAGACCCAGTACTTC | CASSRTSGGLRQETQYF
few | TRBJ2-7 | TRBD1 | TRBV30 | TGTGCCTGGAATCTTCCACAGGGGGAGTTCTACGAGCAGTACTTC | CAWNLPQGEFYEQYF
NA | TRBJ2-3 | TRBD1 | TRBV18 | TGTGCCAGCTCACCGGGACAGCTCTACACAGATACGCAGTATTTT | CASSPGQLYTDTQYF
NA | TRBJ2-1 | NA | TRBV4-3 | TGCGCCAGCAGCCAAGGCGGGGAAGAGCAGTTCTTC | CASSQGGEEQFF
NA | TRBJ2-1 | NA | TRBV5-1 | TGCGCCAGCATATTTCGTAATGAGCAGTTCTTC | CASIFRNEQFF
NA | TRBJ1-1 | NA | TRBV20-1 | TGCAGTGCTAGAGATCAGACGACAGCCAACACTGAAGCTTTCTTT | CSARDQTTANTEAFF
NA | TRBJ2-5 | NA | TRBV20-1 | TGCAGTGCTAGACGGGAGCCCGCCCAAGAGACCCAGTACTTC | CSARREPAQETQYF
NA | TRBJ2-5 | TRBD1 | TRBV18 | TGTGCCAGCTCACCAACAGCAAGGGACAGTCAAGAGACCCAGTACTTC | CASSPTARDSQETQYF
NA | TRBJ1-2 | TRBD1 | TRBV15 | TGTGCCACCAGCCGCCTACCAACCGGGACAGGGTATTTGAGGGGCTACACCTTC | CATSRLPTGTGYLRGYTF
few | TRBJ2-6 | NA | TRBV6-4 | TGTGCCAGCAGAGATAGGGTGTGGGCCAACGTCCTGACTTTC | CASRDRVWANVLTF
NA | TRBJ2-5 | NA | TRBV20-1 | TGCAGTGCTAACGGGATTCCCGCGGAGACCCAGTACTTC | CSANGIPAETQYF
NA | TRBJ2-7 | NA | TRBV7-8 | TGTGCCAGCAGCTTATTCTCTACGGGGGCATACGAGCAGTACTTC | CASSLFSTGAYEQYF
NA | TRBJ2-6 | NA | TRBV21-1 | TGTGCCAGCAGCCCGTTGGACAGGGCTTCCGGGGCCAACGTCCTGACTTTC | CASSPLDRASGANVLTF
few | TRBJ1-2 | TRBD1 | TRBV4-1 | TGCGCCAGCAGCCACCGAGGACAGGGTAGCTATGGCTACACCTTC | CASSHRGQGSYGYTF
NA | TRBJ2-5 | TRBD1 | TRBV15 | TGTGCCACTAGGGACAGGGGGCGAGAGACCCAGTACTTC | CATRDRGRETQYF
NA | TRBJ2-7 | TRBD1 | TRBV6-2/TRBV6-3 | TGCGCCAGCAGGTTTTCCGGGACAGGGAACGAGCAGTACTTC | CASRFSGTGNEQYF
NA | TRBJ1-6 | NA | TRBV20-1 | TGCAGTGCTAGCCCCCGGACGGTCTCCTATAATTCACCCCTCCACTTT | CSASPRTVSYNSPLHF
few | TRBJ1-6 | NA | TRBV5-1 | TGCGCCAGCAGCTTAGGGACATCAAGCTCCTATAATTCACCCCTCCACTTT | CASSLGTSSSYNSPLHF
NA | TRBJ1-6 | NA | TRBV3-1 | TGTGCCAGCAGCCAAGATATGGGCAGTTTGGGCTCACCCCTCCACTTT | CASSQDMGSLGSPLHF
NA | TRBJ2-3 | NA | TRBV7-7 | TGTGCCAGCAGCCCTATCGGCGGTTCTAGCACAGATACGCAGTATTTT | CASSPIGGSSTDTQYF
NA | TRBJ1-2 | NA | TRBV29-1 | TGCAGCGTTGAAGGATTGGAGGGAAAGCTCATCTGTGGCTACACCTTC | CSVEGLEGKLICGYTF
NA | TRBJ2-5 | TRBD1 | TRBV7-3 | TGTGCCAGCAGCCCCCTGGGACAGGGACGGGAGACCCAGTACTTC | CASSPLGQGRETQYF
few | TRBJ2-3 | NA | TRBV7-6 | TGTGCCAGCAGCCGGGCGATAGGGGGGGAACACACAGATACGCAGTATTTT | CASSRAIGGEHTDTQYF
NA | TRBJ1-6 | NA | TRBV25-1 | TGTGCCAGCAGTGAATGGTTCGTACACGAGGGGGATGATAATTCACCCCTCCACTTT | CASSEWFVHEGDDNSPLHF
few | TRBJ1-2 | TRBD1 | TRBV5-1 | TGCGCCAGCAGCTCCGGGGGATTTCAGGGGGCCGCCTATGGCTACACCTTC | CASSSGGFQGAAYGYTF
NA | TRBJ2-1 | NA | TRBV13 | TGTGCCAGCAGCCCAACCCTCCTTCGGCAGGGGAGCTCCTACAATGAGCAGTTCTTC | CASSPTLLRQGSSYNEQFF
NA | TRBJ2-7 | NA | TRBV5-1 | TGCGCCAGCAGCCACGGACCTCTACGGGAGCAGTACTTC | CASSHGPLREQYF
many | TRBJ2-7 | TRBD2 | TRBV7-9 | TGTGCCAGCAGCTTAGGCCTAGCGGGGGACGAGCAGTACTTC | CASSLGLAGDEQYF
few | TRBJ1-2 | TRBD1 | TRBV14 | TGTGCCAGCAGCCCAGCGGGACAGACCTATGGCTACACCTTC | CASSPAGQTYGYTF
few | TRBJ2-7 | TRBD2 | TRBV2 | TGTGCCAGCAGTGTCTCTAGCGGGGGGCTTTACGAGCAGTACTTC | CASSVSSGGLYEQYF
once | TRBJ1-1 | NA | TRBV9 | TGTGCCAGTCACCCTAACTCCAATCCAATGCGGGTTGAAGCTTTCTTT | CASHPNSNPMRVEAFF
NA | TRBJ2-5 | TRBD2 | TRBV5-6 | TGTGCCAGCAGCGCGTTCTTTAGCGGGGGAAGCCAAGAGACCCGGTACTTC | CASSAFFSGGSQETRYF
NA | TRBJ2-2 | TRBD1 | TRBV6-1 | TGTGCCAGCAGAGAAAGACAGGGGTGGACCGGGGAGCTGTTTTTT | CASRERQGWTGELFF
few | TRBJ1-1 | NA | TRBV29-1 | TGCAGCGTCGCGTTACTAAGGGATTACACTGAAGCTTTCTTT | CSVALLRDYTEAFF
NA | TRBJ2-5 | NA | TRBV13 | TGTGCCAGCAGCTCAGGCCTTGGGGAGACCCAGCACTTC | CASSSGLGETQHF
NA | TRBJ2-1 | NA | TRBV4-3 | TGCGCCAGCAGCCAATCGCAGTCCCCATACAATGAGCAGTTCTTC | CASSQSQSPYNEQFF
NA | TRBJ2-1 | NA | TRBV4-3 | TGCGCCAGCAGCCAAGTTACGCCGGGACTCAGGAAGTTCTTC | CASSQVTPGLRKFF
NA | TRBJ2-5 | TRBD1 | TRBV4-1 | TGCGCCAGCAGCCTTTTGGACAGGGGGTCCGAGACCCAGTACTTC | CASSLLDRGSETQYF
NA | TRBJ2-1 | NA | TRBV5-1 | TGCGCCAGCACCATGGGGGGTTTGGGCAATGAGCAGTTCTTC | CASTMGGLGNEQFF
NA | TRBJ1-5 | NA | TRBV28 | TGTGCCAGCATTTGGGCAGGGATTAATCAGCCCCAGCATTTT | CASIWAGINQPQHF
few | TRBJ2-5 | NA | TRBV7-2 | TGTGCCAGCAGCCATAATGCGGGACAAGAAGAGACCCAGTACTTC | CASSHNAGQEETQYF
NA | TRBJ2-5 | NA | TRBV4-1 | TGCGCCAGCAGCCAAGTTTGGGTAGGCGGGGAAGAGACCCAGTACTTC | CASSQVWVGGEETQYF
NA | TRBJ1-2 | NA | TRBV7-2 | TGTGCCAGCAGCTTACATGGCAGGCACTATGGCTACACCTTC | CASSLHGRHYGYTF
NA | TRBJ1-2 | NA | TRBV12-3/TRBV12-4 | TGTGCCAGCAAAGGTTGGCGGGGCTACACCTTC | CASKGWRGYTF
NA | TRBJ2-1 | NA | TRBV6-5 | TGTGCCACCACGGGTCGCTACAATGAGCAGTTCTTC | CATTGRYNEQFF
few | TRBJ2-3 | NA | TRBV5-1 | TGCGCCAGCAGCTCGATGACAGGTTTGGTCACAGATACGCAGTATTTT | CASSSMTGLVTDTQYF